The TCR beta chain under discussion was sequenced for a study of blood T cell repertoires in COVID-19. Using immunoSEQ multiplex PCR, the repertoire was profiled, and TCRdb retains in-frame clones only, with some absent. The sample lists roughly 67,000 clones, 75% to 85% seen once, with 5% to 6.5% in the top ten. The origin of this receptor is a woman aged 60-75 years with acute or convalescent COVID-19. Source material: peripheral blood.

Written as DNA, the CDR3 is TGTGCCAGCAGCCTAGGGGGCCAAGGGACCGGGGAGCTGTTTTTT. Protein: CASSLGGQGTGELFF. The chain couples TRBV28 to TRBJ2-2; TRBD1 agrees at 7 bases. Losses at the gene ends were 6 bases for V and 5 bases for J; bases not matched to a gene: 9. This CDR3 is 15 amino acids long. Looked up from germline, CDR1 is MDHEN and CDR2 is SYDVKM.